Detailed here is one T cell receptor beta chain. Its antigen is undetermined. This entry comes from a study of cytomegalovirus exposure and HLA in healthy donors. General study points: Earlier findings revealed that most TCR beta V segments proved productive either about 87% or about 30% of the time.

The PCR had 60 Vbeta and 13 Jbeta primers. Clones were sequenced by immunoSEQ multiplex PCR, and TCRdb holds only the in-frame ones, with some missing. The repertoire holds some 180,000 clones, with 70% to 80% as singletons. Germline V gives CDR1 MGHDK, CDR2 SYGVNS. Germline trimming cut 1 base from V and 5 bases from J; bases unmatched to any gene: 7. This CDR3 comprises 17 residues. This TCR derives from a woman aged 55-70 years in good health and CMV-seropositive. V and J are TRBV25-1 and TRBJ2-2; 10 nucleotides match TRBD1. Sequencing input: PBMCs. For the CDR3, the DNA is TGTGCCAGCAGTGAATCCGGGGACAGGGGAGAGACCGGGGAGCTGTTTTTT. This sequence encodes CASSESGDRGETGELFF.